The rows below give T cell receptor beta chains drawn from one sample of a study of OX40 agonist ivuxolimab in advanced cancers. Measured with immunoSEQ multiplex PCR; TCRdb has only the in-frame clones, and not every one. This sample yields about 68,000 clones, of which approximately 81% are seen a single time; around 0.7% belongs to the top ten. The sequencing here drew on CD4+ or CD8+ T cells sorted from blood, taken in a trial of the OX40 agonist ivuxolimab. These receptors all stem from an adult with an advanced solid tumor such as melanoma, head and neck, liver or kidney cancer. Each CDR3 is given without its conserved first and last residue. The listing skips clone size in some rows; elsewhere it reads once, few, many or a size class.

clone_size	v_call	j_call	cdr3_aa
-	TRBV4-1	TRBJ1-2	ASSQGWPDSYGYT
few	TRBV20-1	TRBJ1-1	SRSHGTEAF
few	TRBV10-3	TRBJ1-6	AISELGPGVNSPLH
-	TRBV4-3	TRBJ1-4	ASSQDRGLEKLF
-	TRBV19	TRBJ2-5	ASRSGKPQETQY
-	TRBV7-2	TRBJ1-1	ASSLDSLLRAF
-	TRBV15	TRBJ1-5	ATSRVHGGSQPQH
-	TRBV15	TRBJ1-2	ATSRAGGGGYT
-	TRBV29-1	TRBJ1-3	SVASFTRGQSGNTIY
-	TRBV6-5	TRBJ1-2	ASRRDLNLDGYT
once	TRBV10-3	TRBJ2-7	AISPATGSSYEQY
-	TRBV7-6	TRBJ1-4	ASSLGGRREKLF
-	TRBV5-6	TRBJ2-1	AGSLGGGLSDEQF
-	TRBV7-2	TRBJ1-2	ASSLSTVSYGYT
few	TRBV6-5	TRBJ1-5	ASSYDRDQPQH
once	TRBV27	TRBJ2-1	ASSLVSGAYNEQF
-	TRBV18	TRBJ2-5	ASSLAGGAGETQY
-	TRBV7-2	TRBJ2-5	ASSRGAFRETQY
-	TRBV10-3	TRBJ1-1	AISRQNTEAF
few	TRBV20-1	TRBJ1-3	SAPIGNTIY
-	TRBV10-3	TRBJ2-3	AISGRGPHRGDTQY
-	TRBV7-9	TRBJ2-1	ASSLSRGLSSYNEQF
-	TRBV11-2	TRBJ2-2	ASSPTRGIGELF
once	TRBV7-9	TRBJ2-5	ASSIGERGSGRETQY
-	TRBV10-1	TRBJ2-3	ASSEDTQY
-	TRBV5-1	TRBJ2-5	ASRMSWGGAQETQY
-	TRBV4-1	TRBJ2-4	ASSQDRVEGGPIAKNIQY
-	TRBV5-4	TRBJ2-3	ASSFSGAGTDTQY
-	TRBV29-1	TRBJ1-2	SVRVGQNGYT
-	TRBV6-6	TRBJ2-7	ASSLRSHEQY
-	TRBV19	TRBJ1-2	ASRGTGNRRLGYT
-	TRBV29-1	TRBJ1-2	SVVPGGGYGYT
-	TRBV6-6	TRBJ1-2	ASSSDPNYGYT
-	TRBV5-4	TRBJ2-1	ASSGPYNEQF
-	TRBV19	TRBJ2-3	ASSMAGPTSTDTQY
-	TRBV4-3	TRBJ2-3	ASSQDWAQRGAEADTQY
-	TRBV6-6	TRBJ1-6	ASSWGGTGPIKLH
-	TRBV2	TRBJ2-7	ASSGTPGEQY
-	TRBV6-6	TRBJ1-6	ASSQTERNSPLH
-	TRBV7-2	TRBJ1-2	ASTPVGNYGYT
-	TRBV10-3	TRBJ2-7	AIMGTNRVGYEQY
-	TRBV6-6	TRBJ1-5	ASRRQGYQPQH
-	TRBV18	TRBJ1-4	ASSRGQQTTNEKLF
-	TRBV11-2	TRBJ2-7	ASSLQGVTYEQY
-	TRBV7-2	TRBJ1-2	ASSLTPRGDRGYT